Below, 30 T cell receptor beta chains from the same sample are listed, as sequenced in a study of cytomegalovirus exposure and HLA in healthy donors. The PCR made use of 60 Vbeta and 13 Jbeta primers. TCRdb's copy holds only in-frame clones and misses some; the assay was immunoSEQ multiplex PCR. The table includes around 170,000 clones, around 80% detected once. Sequencing used PBMCs. These receptors were collected from a man aged 35 to 55 in good health and CMV-seropositive.

V is TRBV30 and J is TRBJ2-5; the D gene is possibly TRBD2 (6 bases). Near its end, the DNA agrees better with TRBJ2-7, so the J call may be wrong. CDR1 GTSNPN and CDR2 SVGIG come from the germline V gene (reference sequence). CDR3 size: 13 residues. The CDR3 reads CALNLGGTYEQYF. The CDR3 region has the DNA TGTGCCCTAAATCTCGGGGGTACCTACGAGCAGTACTTC.

The chain couples TRBV11-3 to TRBJ2-5, with 7 bases that match TRBD2. CDR1 is SGHNT, CDR2 YENEEA, per germline. The V segment lost 4 bases and the J segment 5 bases; nucleotides outside the gene matches: 4. This CDR3 contains 13 residues. CDR3 sequence reads: CASSSGRGETQYF. The CDR3 DNA is TGTGCCAGCAGCTCTGGGCGGGGGGAGACCCAGTACTTC.

This chain uses TRBV18 with TRBJ2-3, with 9 bases matching TRBD2. V was clipped by 3 bases and J by 2 bases; unmatched bases: 6. Germline V gives CDR1 KGHSH, CDR2 LQKENI. This CDR3 is built from 16 residues. The CDR3 DNA is TGTGCCAGCTCACCGGTGACTAGCGGTTACACAGATACGCAGTATTTT. Its translation is CASSPVTSGYTDTQYF.

The J gene is TRBJ2-3, the V gene TRBV7-9; TRBD2 is a possible D gene (5 bases). The germline V gene encodes CDR1 SEHNR and CDR2 FQNEAQ (reference sequence). V lost 5 bases to trimming and J lost 0 bases, with 15 bases between them. CDR3 length: 16 amino acids. The CDR3 region is CASSRKGGSSTDTQYF. CDR3 coding DNA: TGTGCCAGCAGCCGGAAGGGCGGGTCGAGCACAGATACGCAGTATTTT.

The V and J genes are TRBV27 and TRBJ1-5; D gene unclear. Trimming left V 2 bases short and J 0 bases short, with 14 bases between. CDR3 length: 17 amino acids. Germline lookup yields CDR1 MNHEY and CDR2 SMNVEV (reference sequence). The DNA for the CDR3 is TGTGCCAGCAGTTTAAGGCCCCCGAGCGATAGCAATCAGCCCCAGCATTTT. It translates to CASSLRPPSDSNQPQHF.

The CDR3 is CASADRGADTQYF. DNA for the CDR3: TGTGCCAGCGCAGACAGGGGCGCAGATACGCAGTATTTT. The chain is built from TRBV27 and TRBJ2-3; TRBD1 matches at 8 bases. CDR3 size: 13 residues. The germline gives CDR1 MNHEY, CDR2 SMNVEV (reference sequence). V shed 8 bases and J 4 bases; nucleotides not matched to a gene: 5.

The rearrangement links TRBV13 to TRBJ2-7; weak D call: TRBD1 (5 bases). The V end lost 3 bases, the J end lost 3 bases, and 12 bases lay between the germline ends. Germline CDR1 PRHDT, CDR2 FYEKMQ (reference sequence). The CDR3 sequence is 14 residues long. The chain's CDR3 is CASSFSDISYEQYF. As DNA, the CDR3 is TGTGCCAGCAGCTTCTCGGACATCAGCTACGAGCAGTACTTC.

This clone was observed a handful of times. V usage is TRBV29-1 and J usage is TRBJ2-1, with TRBD2 matching 9 bases. The V gene end was trimmed by 7 bases and the J gene end by 1 base; junction bases not matched to a gene: 14. The CDR3 sequence is 17 residues long. CDR1 and CDR2 (germline): SQVTM, ANQGSEA. The CDR3: CSGGTSTTSISYNEQFF. CDR3 nucleotides: TGCAGCGGGGGGACTAGCACGACCAGCATATCCTACAATGAGCAGTTCTTC.

The CDR3: CASSFLLGGQFGELFF. Here the CDR3 DNA reads TGTGCCAGCAGCTTCCTATTGGGGGGGCAATTCGGGGAGCTGTTTTTT. The chain carries TRBV7-2 and TRBJ2-2; tentatively, D is TRBD2 (7 bases). Looked up from germline, CDR1 is SGHTA and CDR2 is FQGNSA. Trimming took off 3 bases at V and 7 bases at J, with 18 bases between the two ends. This CDR3 is built from 16 residues. The whole variable domain, filled in from reference TRBV7-2 and TRBJ2-2, reads GAGVSQSPSNKVTEKGKDVELRCDPISGHTALYWYRQSLGQGLEFLIYFQGNSAPDKSGLPSDRFSAERTGGSVSTLTIQRTQQEDSAVYLCASSFLLGGQFGELFFGEGSRLTVL.

This chain links TRBV7-2 with TRBJ2-3; 12 nucleotides match TRBD2. The CDR3 runs 15 residues. The junction had 2 bases not matched to a gene; V was cut back by 4 bases and J by 3 bases. Germline loops: CDR1 SGHTA, CDR2 FQGNSA. In nucleotides, the CDR3 is TGTGCCAGCAGCTGGCTAGCGGGGGGGACAGATACGCAGTATTTT. This encodes CASSWLAGGTDTQYF.

This chain connects TRBV9 to TRBJ1-5; the D gene is possibly TRBD1 (5 bases). Per germline, CDR1 SGDLS and CDR2 YYNGEE. This CDR3 spans 14 amino acids. Trimming removed 4 bases from V and 0 bases from J, with 8 bases in between. This chain's CDR3 is CASSPGLSNQPQHF. The DNA of the CDR3 is TGTGCCAGCAGCCCAGGGCTTAGCAATCAGCCCCAGCATTTT.

V usage is TRBV4-2 and J usage is TRBJ2-2, with 7 bases identical to TRBD1. The junction had 5 bases not matched to a gene; V was cut back by 4 bases and J by 3 bases. The CDR3 length is 15 residues. From germline, CDR1 is LGHNA and CDR2 YNFKEQ. CDR3 sequence (DNA): TGTGCCAGCAGCCTAACAGGGGACGACACCGGGGAGCTGTTTTTT. This encodes CASSLTGDDTGELFF.

The gene calls are TRBV5-8 and TRBJ2-5; 8 bases fit TRBD1. Germline loops: CDR1 SGHTS, CDR2 YDEGEE. The CDR3 runs to 15 residues. The J segment lost 4 bases and the V segment lost 4 bases, leaving 9 bases of the junction unmatched. CDR3 nucleotide sequence: TGTGCCAGCAGCCTTGGGTCCAGGGGGCTAGAGACCCAGTACTTC. This encodes CASSLGSRGLETQYF.

J is TRBJ2-1 and V is TRBV5-4; TRBD2 matches at 9 bases. Germline lookup yields CDR1 SGHNT and CDR2 YYREEE (reference sequence). This CDR3 contains 18 residues. V trimming: 4 bases; J trimming: 0 bases; junction bases outside the gene matches: 11. CDR3: CASSPRGSGGYSYNEQFF. The CDR3 region has the DNA TGTGCCAGCAGCCCACGGGGTAGCGGGGGATACTCCTACAATGAGCAGTTCTTC.

The chain has TRBV30 and TRBJ2-4; weak D call: TRBD1 (5 bases). V was trimmed by 0 bases and J by 0 bases, leaving 9 bases between them. Germline V CDR1 and CDR2: GTSNPN, SVGIG (reference sequence). CDR3 length: 15 residues. Written as DNA, the CDR3 is TGTGCCTGGAGTGTAATGGGGCTAGCCAAAAACATTCAGTACTTC. This codes for CAWSVMGLAKNIQYF. Drawing the rest from reference TRBV30 and TRBJ2-4, the complete variable domain is SQTIHQWPATLVQPVGSPLSLECTVEGTSNPNLYWYRQAAGRGLQLLFYSVGIGQISSEVPQNLSASRPQDRQFILSSKKLLLSDSGFYLCAWSVMGLAKNIQYFGAGTRLSVL.

The chain combines TRBV2 with TRBJ1-2; D may be TRBD1 (6 bases). The CDR3 has 14 residues. V dropped 6 bases and J dropped 5 bases, with 16 bases sitting between them. Germline CDR1 is SNHLY and CDR2 is FYNNEI. This CDR3 is CASSPQQGTYGYTF. In nucleotides, the CDR3 is TGTGCCAGCAGCCCCCAACAGGGTACTTATGGCTACACCTTC.

This clone was seen a handful of times. V usage is TRBV29-1 and J usage is TRBJ1-1; D gene ambiguous. V was clipped by 4 bases and J by 1 base, with 7 bases between them. This CDR3 region has 12 residues. Germline V gene lookup returns CDR1 SQVTM and CDR2 ANQGSEA. As DNA, the CDR3 is TGCAGCGTTGGGCGGAAGAACACTGAAGCTTTCTTT. This encodes CSVGRKNTEAFF.

The chain joins TRBV4-3 to TRBJ1-2; 8 bases are shared with TRBD1. There are 14 residues in the CDR3. V was clipped by 0 bases and J by 8 bases; unmatched bases: 5. Germline CDR1 reads LGHNA; CDR2 reads YSLEER. The chain's CDR3 is CASSQEITGGGYTF. DNA of the CDR3: TGCGCCAGCAGCCAAGAGATTACAGGGGGAGGCTACACCTTC.

The chain is built from TRBV10-1 and TRBJ1-1; D is perhaps TRBD1 (5 bases). The CDR3 is made up of 13 amino acids. Germline assignment: CDR1 WNHNN and CDR2 SYGVQD (reference sequence). V dropped 6 bases and J dropped 0 bases, with 8 bases sitting between them. DNA for the CDR3: TGCGCCAGCAGAACAGGTTTGAACACTGAAGCTTTCTTT. This gives the protein CASRTGLNTEAFF.

The gene calls are TRBV29-1 and TRBJ1-5, with D hard to call. The length of the CDR3 is 13 residues. Trimming left V 4 bases short and J 2 bases short, with 9 bases between. Germline V gene data show CDR1 as SQVTM and CDR2 as ANQGSEA. The CDR3 bases are TGCAGCGTTGCCGGAGACGGCAATCAGCCCCAGCATTTT. Amino acid sequence: CSVAGDGNQPQHF.

For the CDR3, the DNA is TGTGCCAGCACCAAACGGGGGGTTCACTATGGCTACACCTTC. Its protein product is CASTKRGVHYGYTF. The chain is built from TRBV13 and TRBJ1-2; D might be TRBD1 (5 bases). The CDR3 covers 14 residues. From germline, CDR1 is PRHDT and CDR2 FYEKMQ (reference sequence). Trimming stripped 7 bases from V and 3 bases from J, with 15 bases between.

V usage is TRBV19 and J usage is TRBJ1-1; possibly TRBD1 for D (5 bases). CDR1 LNHDA and CDR2 SQIVND come from the germline V gene (reference sequence). The CDR3 is 12 amino acids. Between the trimmed V and J ends, which lost 10 bases and 3 bases, there was a span of 12 bases. CDR3 nucleotide sequence: TGTGCCACCTCCGACAGATACACTGAAGCTTTCTTT. Its protein product is CATSDRYTEAFF.

This clone was picked up one time. The V call is TRBV6-5, the J call TRBJ2-1, with a tentative D call TRBD2 (6 bases). CDR1 is MNHEY and CDR2 is SVGAGI in the germline V gene. Trimming took 5 bases from V and 7 from J, leaving 12 bases between them. The CDR3 extends over 13 amino acids. The CDR3 spells CASSRRLGNEQFF. The CDR3 DNA follows: TGTGCCAGCAGTCGCCGACTAGGGAATGAGCAGTTCTTC.

The chain carries TRBV23-1 and TRBJ2-7; D call uncertain. TRBV23-1 falls under the ORF class, with uncertain function. Between the trimmed V and J ends, which lost 6 bases and 0 bases, there was a span of 9 bases. The CDR3 sequence is 13 residues long. The CDR3: CASSRQTSYEQYF. The CDR3 coding sequence is TGCGCCAGCAGCCGACAAACCTCCTACGAGCAGTACTTC.

In its sample, this clone was seen once. The gene calls are TRBV7-3 and TRBJ2-1, with 7 nucleotides matching TRBD1. The germline CDR1 and CDR2 sequences are SGHTA and FQGTGA. This CDR3 contains 15 residues. The J segment lost 7 bases and the V segment lost 2 bases, leaving 8 bases of the junction unmatched. This chain's CDR3 is CASSLRPGTENEQFF. CDR3 DNA sequence: TGTGCCAGCAGCTTACGACCTGGGACAGAAAATGAGCAGTTCTTC. The full variable domain, with the rest looked up from reference TRBV7-3 and TRBJ2-1, is GAGVSQTPSNKVTEKGKYVELRCDPISGHTALYWYRQSLGQGPEFLIYFQGTGAADDSGLPNDRFFAVRPEGSVSTLKIQRTERGDSAVYLCASSLRPGTENEQFFGPGTRLTVL.

This sequence joins TRBV19 and TRBJ1-4; D is perhaps TRBD1 (6 bases). This CDR3 contains 14 residues. V dropped 4 bases and J dropped 7 bases, with 13 bases sitting between them. Germline V lookup: CDR1 LNHDA, CDR2 SQIVND (reference sequence). Written as DNA, the CDR3 is TGTGCCAGTAGTACCGAGGGGGGGCGTGAAAAACTGTTTTTT. It codes for CASSTEGGREKLFF.

The rearrangement joins TRBV5-1 to TRBJ1-2; D might be TRBD1 (5 bases). The V end was cut by 4 bases, the J end by 7 bases, with 26 bases between. CDR1 SGHRS and CDR2 YFSETQ come from the germline V gene. The CDR3 is 17 amino acids. The CDR3 reads CASSPGGRAYGGRGYTF. Here the CDR3 DNA reads TGCGCCAGCAGCCCGGGGGGGAGAGCCTACGGAGGTCGTGGCTACACCTTC.

The rearrangement uses TRBV4-1 and TRBJ1-1; no clear D. The germline CDR1 and CDR2 sequences are MGHRA and YSYEKL. Trimming stripped 0 bases from V and 2 bases from J, with 10 bases between. This CDR3 is 15 amino acids long. CDR3 nucleotide sequence: TGCGCCAGCAGCCAAGATCCCCAGATAAACACTGAAGCTTTCTTT. Translation gives CASSQDPQINTEAFF.

The rearrangement joins TRBV5-1 to TRBJ1-2, with a weak D call TRBD1 (6 bases). CDR3 length: 16 residues. V was shortened by 2 bases and J by 7 bases, with 21 bases between the two germline ends. Germline loops: CDR1 SGHRS, CDR2 YFSETQ. In DNA, the CDR3 is TGCGCCAGCAGCTTCCGGGACAACTCACACCGGGGTGGCTACACCTTC. Translated: CASSFRDNSHRGGYTF.

The V and J genes are TRBV10-2 and TRBJ2-7; a weak D match, TRBD1 (6 bases). Germline values: CDR1 WSHSY, CDR2 SAAADI. Trimming left V 6 bases short and J 7 bases short, with 16 bases between. This CDR3 contains 13 residues. CDR3 sequence (DNA): TGCGCCAGCAGCTCGGTACAGGGTAGTGAGCAGTACTTC. This codes for CASSSVQGSEQYF.